This T cell receptor (beta chain) was retrieved from a study of response to subunit inactivated influenza vaccine. TCRdb reanalysed the RT-PCR reads using MiXCR and keeps one entry per CDR3 protein. The table includes 450,000 to 600,000 distinct CDR3 sequences, 15% to 20% detected once. The V gene lost 0 bases and the J gene lost 0 bases, with 5 bases spanning the gap. Germline CDR1 MNHEY, CDR2 SVGAGI. The CDR3 extends over 15 amino acids. This chain joins TRBV6-5 and TRBJ1-4; D not certain. The sequences come from CD4+ T cells sorted from PBMCs, collected less than 30 months after vaccination. This clonotype originated in a man between 50 and 75 years old who received an inactivated influenza vaccine. The chain's CDR3 is CASSYSDATNEKLFF. The CDR3 coding sequence is TGTGCCAGCAGTTACTCAGATGCAACTAATGAAAAACTGTTTTTT.